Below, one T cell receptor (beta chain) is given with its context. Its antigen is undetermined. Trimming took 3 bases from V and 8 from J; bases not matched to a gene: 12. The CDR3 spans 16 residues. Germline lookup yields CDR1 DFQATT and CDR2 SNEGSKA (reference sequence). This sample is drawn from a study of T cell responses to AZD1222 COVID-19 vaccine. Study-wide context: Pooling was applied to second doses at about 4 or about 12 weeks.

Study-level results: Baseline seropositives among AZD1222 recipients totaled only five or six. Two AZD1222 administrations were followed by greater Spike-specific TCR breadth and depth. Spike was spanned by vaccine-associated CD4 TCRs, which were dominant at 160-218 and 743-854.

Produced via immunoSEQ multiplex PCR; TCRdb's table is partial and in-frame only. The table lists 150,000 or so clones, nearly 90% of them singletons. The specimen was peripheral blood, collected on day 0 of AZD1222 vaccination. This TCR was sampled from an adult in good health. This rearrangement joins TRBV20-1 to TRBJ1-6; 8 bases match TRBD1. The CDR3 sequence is CSASGRQGLQDSPLHF. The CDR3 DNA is TGCAGTGCTAGTGGGAGACAGGGGCTTCAGGATTCACCCCTCCACTTT.